This T cell receptor beta chain stems from a study of T cells in Graves' hyperthyroidism and ophthalmopathy. Amplified TCR beta CDR3 regions came from RNA transcripts. HTBI primers were employed in a first-round RT-PCR of the TCR CDR3. TCRdb passed the multiplex PCR reads through MiXCR, listing each CDR3 protein once. The sample shows 300,000 to 400,000 distinct CDR3 sequences, roughly a fifth of them seen only once. This clonotype was counted ten times or more. The source of the PBMCs was more than 9.5 ml of fresh peripheral blood. The receptor was derived from a woman in her forties or fifties with Graves' hyperthyroidism. Sequenced sample: blood.

CDR3 sequence reads: CASSLRFPQWRAGAYEQYF. DNA for the CDR3: TGTGCCAGCAGTTTACGTTTCCCCCAGTGGAGGGCGGGGGCGTACGAGCAGTACTTC. The rearrangement uses TRBV27 and TRBJ2-7; D is possibly TRBD2 (7 bases). The CDR3 is 19 residues long. The germline gives CDR1 MNHEY, CDR2 SMNVEV (reference sequence). The V gene lost 2 bases and the J gene lost 4 bases, with 27 bases spanning the gap.